This TCR beta chain comes out of a study of spatial heterogeneity in lung cancer. Study information: Within raw reads, each unique TCR and UMI combination appeared on average more than ten times.

This clonotype was seen more than once but under ten times. Found in a library prepared for alpha chains, this beta chain is an off-target read, and its abundance has little meaning. Specified time point: sample taken at primary tumor resection. Whole RNA was taken from tumor, nontumor lung or frozen PBMC; it was then sequenced unsorted. In TCRdb, the 5' RACE reads were re-called with MiXCR into one record per CDR3 protein. The data contain about 13,000 distinct CDR3 sequences, roughly 5.2% of them singletons. CDR3 length equals 16 residues. V shed 3 bases and J shed 3 bases, with 14 bases lying between them.

This specimen consisted of lung tumor tissue, obtained at surgery. The TCR was taken from a human donor with early-stage non-small cell lung cancer. This chain connects TRBV12-3 or TRBV12-4 to TRBJ2-2; D remains ambiguous. The CDR3 region has the DNA TGTGCCAGCAGTTTTAAACGTGGCCTGGACACCGGGGAGCTGTTTTTT. Translation: CASSFKRGLDTGELFF.